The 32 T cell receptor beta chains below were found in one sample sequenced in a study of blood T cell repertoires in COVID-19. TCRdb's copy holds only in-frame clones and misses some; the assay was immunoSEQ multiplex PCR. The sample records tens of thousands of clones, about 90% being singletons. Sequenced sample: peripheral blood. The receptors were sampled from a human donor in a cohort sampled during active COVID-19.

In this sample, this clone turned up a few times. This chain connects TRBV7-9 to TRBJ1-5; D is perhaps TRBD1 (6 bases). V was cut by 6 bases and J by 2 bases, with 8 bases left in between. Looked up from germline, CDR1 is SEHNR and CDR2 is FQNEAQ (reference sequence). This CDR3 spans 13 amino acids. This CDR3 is CASREGGNQPQHF. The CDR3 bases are TGTGCCAGCAGAGAGGGGGGCAATCAGCCCCAGCATTTT.

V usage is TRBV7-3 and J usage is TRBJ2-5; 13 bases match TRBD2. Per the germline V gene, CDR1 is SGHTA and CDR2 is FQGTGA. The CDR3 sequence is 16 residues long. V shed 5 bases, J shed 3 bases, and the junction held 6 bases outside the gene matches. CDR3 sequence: CASSEGTSGVKETQYF. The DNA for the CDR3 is TGTGCCAGCAGCGAAGGGACTAGCGGGGTGAAAGAGACCCAGTACTTC.

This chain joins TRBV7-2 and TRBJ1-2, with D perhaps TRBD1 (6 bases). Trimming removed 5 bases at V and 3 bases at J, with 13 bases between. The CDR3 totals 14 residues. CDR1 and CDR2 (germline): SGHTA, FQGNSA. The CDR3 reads CASSEQGVDYGYTF. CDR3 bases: TGTGCCAGCAGCGAACAGGGCGTGGACTATGGCTACACCTTC.

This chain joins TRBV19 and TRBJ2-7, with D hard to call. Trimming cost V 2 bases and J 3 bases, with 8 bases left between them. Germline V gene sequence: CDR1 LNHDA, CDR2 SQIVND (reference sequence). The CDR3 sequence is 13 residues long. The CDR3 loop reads CASSIILSYEQYF. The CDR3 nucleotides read TGTGCCAGTAGTATAATCCTCAGCTACGAGCAGTACTTC.

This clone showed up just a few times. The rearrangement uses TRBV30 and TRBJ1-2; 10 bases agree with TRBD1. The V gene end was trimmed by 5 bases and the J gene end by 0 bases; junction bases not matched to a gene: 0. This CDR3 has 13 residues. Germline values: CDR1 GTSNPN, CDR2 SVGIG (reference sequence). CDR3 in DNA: TGTGCCTGGGGACAGGGGGCTAACTATGGCTACACCTTC. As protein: CAWGQGANYGYTF.

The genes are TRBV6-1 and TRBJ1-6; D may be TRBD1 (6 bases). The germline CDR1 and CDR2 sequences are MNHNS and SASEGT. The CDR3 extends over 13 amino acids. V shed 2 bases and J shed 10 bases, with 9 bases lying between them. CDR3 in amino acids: CASSEIRGSPLHF. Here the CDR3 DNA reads TGTGCCAGCAGTGAAATTAGGGGGTCACCCCTCCACTTT.

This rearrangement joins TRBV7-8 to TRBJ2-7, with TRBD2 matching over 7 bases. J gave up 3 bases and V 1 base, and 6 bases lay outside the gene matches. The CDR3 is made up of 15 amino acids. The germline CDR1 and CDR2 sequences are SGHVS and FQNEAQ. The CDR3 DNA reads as TGTGCCAGCAGCTTAGAAGGTAGCGGGCTCTACGAGCAGTACTTC. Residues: CASSLEGSGLYEQYF. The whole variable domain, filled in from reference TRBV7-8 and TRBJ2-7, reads GAGVSQSPRYKVAKRGQDVALRCDPISGHVSLFWYQQALGQGPEFLTYFQNEAQLDKSGLPSDRFFAERPEGSVSTLKIQRTQQEDSAVYLCASSLEGSGLYEQYFGPGTRLTVT.

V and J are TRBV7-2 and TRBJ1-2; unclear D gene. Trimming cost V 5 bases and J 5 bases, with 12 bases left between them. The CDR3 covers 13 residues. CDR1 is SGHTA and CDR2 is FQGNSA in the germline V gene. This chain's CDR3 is CASSPRDSYGYTF. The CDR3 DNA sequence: TGTGCCAGCAGCCCCCGGGATTCATATGGCTACACCTTC.

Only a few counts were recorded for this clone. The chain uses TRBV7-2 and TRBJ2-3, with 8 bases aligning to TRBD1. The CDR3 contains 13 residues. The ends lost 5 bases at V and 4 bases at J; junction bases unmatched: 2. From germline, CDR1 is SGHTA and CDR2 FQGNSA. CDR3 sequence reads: CASSLDRADTQYF. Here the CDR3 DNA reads TGTGCCAGCAGCCTGGACAGGGCAGATACGCAGTATTTT.

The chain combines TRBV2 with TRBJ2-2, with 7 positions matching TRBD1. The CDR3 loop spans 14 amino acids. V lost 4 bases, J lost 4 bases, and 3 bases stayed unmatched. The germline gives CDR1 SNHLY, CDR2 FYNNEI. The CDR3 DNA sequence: TGTGCCAGCAGTGGGACAGGATCCACCGGGGAGCTGTTTTTT. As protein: CASSGTGSTGELFF.

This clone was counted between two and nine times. CDR3 loop: CASSEVPGRLGYTF. Here the CDR3 DNA reads TGTGCCAGCAGTGAAGTCCCCGGCAGGCTGGGCTACACCTTC. The genes are TRBV2 and TRBJ1-2; D gene unclear. The CDR3 is 14 residues long. Trimming stripped 1 base from V and 8 bases from J, with 14 bases between. From germline, CDR1 is SNHLY and CDR2 FYNNEI.

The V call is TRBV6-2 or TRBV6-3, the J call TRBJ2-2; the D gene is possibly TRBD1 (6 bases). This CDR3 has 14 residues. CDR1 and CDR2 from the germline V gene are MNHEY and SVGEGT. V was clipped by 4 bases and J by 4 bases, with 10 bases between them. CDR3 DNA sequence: TGTGCCAGCAGTTTTTGGGGGCGCACCGGGGAGCTGTTTTTT. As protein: CASSFWGRTGELFF.

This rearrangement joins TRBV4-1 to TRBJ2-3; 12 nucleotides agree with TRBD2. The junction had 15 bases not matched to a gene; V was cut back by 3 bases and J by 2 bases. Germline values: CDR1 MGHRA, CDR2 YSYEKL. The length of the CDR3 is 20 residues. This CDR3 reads CASSHTPGTSGGPNTDTQYF. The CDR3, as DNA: TGCGCCAGCAGCCACACCCCTGGAACTAGCGGGGGGCCGAACACAGATACGCAGTATTTT.

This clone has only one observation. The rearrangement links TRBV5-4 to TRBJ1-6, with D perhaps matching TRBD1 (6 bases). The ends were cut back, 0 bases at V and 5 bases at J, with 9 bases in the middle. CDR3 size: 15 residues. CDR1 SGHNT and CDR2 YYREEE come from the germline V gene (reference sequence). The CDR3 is CASSLGGGHNSPLHF. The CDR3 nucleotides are TGTGCCAGCAGCTTGGGGGGGGGCCATAATTCACCCCTCCACTTT. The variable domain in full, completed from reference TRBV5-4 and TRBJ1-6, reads ETGVTQSPTHLIKTRGQQVTLRCSSQSGHNTVSWYQQALGQGPQFIFQYYREEENGRGNFPPRFSGLQFPNYSSELNVNALELDDSALYLCASSLGGGHNSPLHFGNGTRLTVT.

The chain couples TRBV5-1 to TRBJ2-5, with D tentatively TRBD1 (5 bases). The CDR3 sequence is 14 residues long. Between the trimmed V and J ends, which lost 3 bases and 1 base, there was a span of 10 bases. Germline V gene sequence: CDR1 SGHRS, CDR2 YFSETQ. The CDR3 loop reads CASSSQGSQETQYF. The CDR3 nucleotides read TGCGCCAGCAGCTCGCAGGGATCCCAAGAGACCCAGTACTTC.

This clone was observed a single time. CDR3 nucleotides: TGTGCCAGCAGCCAGGACAGTTACAATGAGCAGTTCTTC. Its protein is CASSQDSYNEQFF. This chain uses TRBV5-4 with TRBJ2-1; D is perhaps TRBD1 (6 bases). The CDR3 spans 13 residues. Germline V gene data show CDR1 as SGHNT and CDR2 as YYREEE (reference sequence). The ends were cut back, 4 bases at V and 4 bases at J, with 9 bases in the middle.

The CDR3 DNA reads TGTGCCAGCAGTGAAGGGACAGGGGGGGATGAGCAGTTCTTC. This sequence encodes CASSEGTGGDEQFF. The rearrangement uses TRBV6-1 and TRBJ2-1; 10 bases agree with TRBD1. Germline loops: CDR1 MNHNS, CDR2 SASEGT. This CDR3 is built from 14 residues. V lost 1 base, J lost 8 bases, and 2 bases stayed unmatched.

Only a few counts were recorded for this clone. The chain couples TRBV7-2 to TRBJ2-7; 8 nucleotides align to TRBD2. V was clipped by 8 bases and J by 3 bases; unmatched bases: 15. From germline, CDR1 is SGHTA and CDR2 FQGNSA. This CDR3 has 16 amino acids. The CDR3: CASSPSGGPTIYEQYF. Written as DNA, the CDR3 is TGTGCCAGCTCGCCGAGCGGGGGCCCTACCATCTACGAGCAGTACTTC. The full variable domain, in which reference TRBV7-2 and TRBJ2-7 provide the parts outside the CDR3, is GAGVSQSPSNKVTEKGKDVELRCDPISGHTALYWYRQSLGQGLEFLIYFQGNSAPDKSGLPSDRFSAERTGGSVSTLTIQRTQQEDSAVYLCASSPSGGPTIYEQYFGPGTRLTVT.

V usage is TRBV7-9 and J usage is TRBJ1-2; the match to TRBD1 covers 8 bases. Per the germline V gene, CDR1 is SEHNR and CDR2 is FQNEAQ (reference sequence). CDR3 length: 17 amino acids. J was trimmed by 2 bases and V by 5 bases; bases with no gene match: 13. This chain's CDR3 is CASSTLLDRDPNYGYTF. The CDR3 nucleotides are TGTGCCAGCAGCACACTGCTGGACAGGGATCCCAACTATGGCTACACCTTC.

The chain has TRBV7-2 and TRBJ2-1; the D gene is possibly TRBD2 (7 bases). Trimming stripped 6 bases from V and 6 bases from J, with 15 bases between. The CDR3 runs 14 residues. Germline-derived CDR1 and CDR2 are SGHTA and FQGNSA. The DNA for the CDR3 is TGTGCCAGCAGGATCAAGGGGGGGGGCAATGAGCAGTTCTTC. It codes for CASRIKGGGNEQFF.

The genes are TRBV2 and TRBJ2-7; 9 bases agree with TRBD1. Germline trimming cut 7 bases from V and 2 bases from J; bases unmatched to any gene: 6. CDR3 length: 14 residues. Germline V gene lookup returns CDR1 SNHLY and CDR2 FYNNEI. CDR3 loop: CASTKGQGPYEQYF. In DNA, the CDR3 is TGTGCCAGCACCAAGGGACAGGGTCCCTACGAGCAGTACTTC.

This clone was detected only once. CDR3 nucleotides: TGTGCCCGAGAGGGACAGGGGCAAATCTCTGGAAACACCATATATTTT. The encoded protein is CAREGQGQISGNTIYF. This chain uses TRBV21-1 with TRBJ1-3; TRBD1 is the table's D call, not checked against the DNA. TRBV21-1 is an annotated pseudogene. The CDR3 loop spans 16 amino acids.

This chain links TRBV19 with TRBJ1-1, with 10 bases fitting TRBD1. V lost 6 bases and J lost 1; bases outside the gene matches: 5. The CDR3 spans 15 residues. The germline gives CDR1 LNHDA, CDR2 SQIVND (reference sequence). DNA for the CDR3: TGTGCCAGTAGGCCGGGACAGGGGCCGAACACTGAAGCTTTCTTT. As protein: CASRPGQGPNTEAFF.

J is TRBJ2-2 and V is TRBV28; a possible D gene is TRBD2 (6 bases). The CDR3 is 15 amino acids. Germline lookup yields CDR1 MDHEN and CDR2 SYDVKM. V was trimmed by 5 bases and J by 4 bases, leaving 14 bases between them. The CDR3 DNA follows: TGTGCCAGCAGTCTTGGGACTGTAGGCACCGGGGAGCTGTTTTTT. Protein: CASSLGTVGTGELFF.

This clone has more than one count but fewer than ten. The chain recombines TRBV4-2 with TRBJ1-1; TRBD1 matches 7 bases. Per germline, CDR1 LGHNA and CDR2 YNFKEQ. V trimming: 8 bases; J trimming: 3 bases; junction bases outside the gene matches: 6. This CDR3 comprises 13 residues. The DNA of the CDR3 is TGTGCCAGCCTAGGGGGCGGAGACACTGAAGCTTTCTTT. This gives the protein CASLGGGDTEAFF.

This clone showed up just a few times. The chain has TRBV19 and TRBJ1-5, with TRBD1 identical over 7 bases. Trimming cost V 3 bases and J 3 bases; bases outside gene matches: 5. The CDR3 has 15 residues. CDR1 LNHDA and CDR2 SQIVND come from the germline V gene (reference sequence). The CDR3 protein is CASSILGTDNQPQHF. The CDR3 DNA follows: TGTGCCAGTAGTATTTTGGGGACAGACAATCAGCCCCAGCATTTT.

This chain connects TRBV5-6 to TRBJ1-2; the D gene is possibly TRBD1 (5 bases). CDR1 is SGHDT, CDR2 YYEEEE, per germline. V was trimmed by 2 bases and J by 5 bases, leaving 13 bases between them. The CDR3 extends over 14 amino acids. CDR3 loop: CASSFLGGEYGYTF. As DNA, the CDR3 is TGTGCCAGCAGCTTTCTGGGGGGAGAGTATGGCTACACCTTC.

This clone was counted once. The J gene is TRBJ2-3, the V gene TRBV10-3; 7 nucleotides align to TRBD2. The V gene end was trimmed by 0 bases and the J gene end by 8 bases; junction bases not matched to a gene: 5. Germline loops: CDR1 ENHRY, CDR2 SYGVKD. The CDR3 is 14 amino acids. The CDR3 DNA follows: TGTGCCATCAGTGAGTCGTCCCAGCGGGGTACGCAGTATTTT. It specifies CAISESSQRGTQYF.

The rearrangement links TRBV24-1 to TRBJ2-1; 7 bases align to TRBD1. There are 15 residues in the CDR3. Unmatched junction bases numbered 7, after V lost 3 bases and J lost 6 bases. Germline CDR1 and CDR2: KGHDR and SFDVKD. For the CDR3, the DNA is TGTGCCACCAGTGATCGACAGGGTTTCGGCAATGAGCAGTTCTTC. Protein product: CATSDRQGFGNEQFF.

The CDR3 coding sequence is TGCGCCAGCAGCCAAGGACTGGGACAAGTAGCCTACGAGCAGTACTTC. Protein sequence: CASSQGLGQVAYEQYF. The chain has TRBV4-3 and TRBJ2-7; tentative D call: TRBD1 (6 bases). The germline CDR1 and CDR2 sequences are LGHNA and YSLEER. V lost 1 base and J 2 bases, leaving 15 bases between the germline ends. CDR3 length: 16 amino acids.

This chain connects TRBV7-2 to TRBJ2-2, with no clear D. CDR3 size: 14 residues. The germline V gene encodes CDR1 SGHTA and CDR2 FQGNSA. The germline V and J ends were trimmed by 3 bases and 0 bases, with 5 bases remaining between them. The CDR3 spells CASSLFANTGELFF. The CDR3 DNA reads TGTGCCAGCAGCTTGTTCGCGAACACCGGGGAGCTGTTTTTT.

The CDR3 DNA reads TGTGCCAGCTCACCACGGGACAGAGACTACGAGCAGTACTTC. It translates to CASSPRDRDYEQYF. The chain combines TRBV18 with TRBJ2-7; 7 bases match TRBD1. The CDR3 sequence is 14 residues long. Germline CDR1 KGHSH, CDR2 LQKENI. The V gene end was trimmed by 1 base and the J gene end by 3 bases; junction bases not matched to a gene: 3.